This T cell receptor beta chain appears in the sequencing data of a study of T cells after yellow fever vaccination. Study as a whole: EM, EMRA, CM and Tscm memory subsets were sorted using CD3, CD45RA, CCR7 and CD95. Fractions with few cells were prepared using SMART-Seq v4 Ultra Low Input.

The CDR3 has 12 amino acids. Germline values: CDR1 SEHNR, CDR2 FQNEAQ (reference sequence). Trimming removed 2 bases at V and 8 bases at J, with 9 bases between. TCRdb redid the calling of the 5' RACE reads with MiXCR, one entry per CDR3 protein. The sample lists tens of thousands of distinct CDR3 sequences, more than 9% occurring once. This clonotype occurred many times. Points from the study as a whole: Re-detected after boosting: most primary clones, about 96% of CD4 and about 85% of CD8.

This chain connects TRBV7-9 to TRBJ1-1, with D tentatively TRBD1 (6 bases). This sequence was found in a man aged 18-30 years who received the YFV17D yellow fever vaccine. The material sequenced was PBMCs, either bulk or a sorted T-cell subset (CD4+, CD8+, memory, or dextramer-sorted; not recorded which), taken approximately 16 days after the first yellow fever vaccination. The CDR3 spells CASSLNRVEAFF. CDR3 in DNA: TGTGCCAGCAGCTTAAACAGGGTAGAAGCTTTCTTT.